This entry is about one T cell receptor (beta chain). Antigen specificity is unknown. The entry originates in a study of shared clonotypes between healthy human individuals. CDR1 SGHTA and CDR2 FQGNSA come from the germline V gene. The CDR3 extends over 16 amino acids. The V gene lost 0 bases and the J gene lost 6 bases, with 14 bases spanning the gap. Naive CD8 populations comprised CD45RO-negative cells positively selected for CCR7, excluding terminally differentiated effector memory CD45RA+ cells. Assay: immunoSEQ multiplex PCR; the TCRdb copy retains only in-frame clones and omits some. The sample holds a few million clones, 93% seen once. Study-wide findings and caveats: Only blood underwent sampling, and tissue repertoires likely differ. The sharing of 4% to 5.5% of naive CD4 clonotypes was seen across a few donors. The four-donor shared clonotypes exceeded non-shared clonotypes in generation probability, with non-shared ones scoring lower.

The chain has TRBV7-2 and TRBJ2-2; D gene ambiguous. The specimen was naive CD8+ T cells from PBMCs. This clonotype was obtained from a man in his late teens or twenties in good health. Some clones in this sample may be carry-over from other donors' samples. CDR3 coding DNA: TGTGCCAGCAGCTTAGCAGAAAATCTTTGGGCCGGGGAGCTGTTTTTT. The encoded protein is CASSLAENLWAGELFF.